This T cell receptor (beta chain) is drawn from a study of T cells in Graves' hyperthyroidism and ophthalmopathy. Study-level findings and limits: Classification by a 13 V-J model distinguished ophthalmopathy from stable hyperthyroidism.

There are many counts of this clonotype. Its matching antigen is unknown. This CDR3 region has 11 residues. Trimming removed 6 bases from V and 3 bases from J, with 5 bases in between. Germline lookup yields CDR1 SGHTS and CDR2 YDEGEE. Regions amplified from RNA transcripts were the TCR beta CDR3 regions. HTBI primers were used for first-round RT-PCR of the TCR CDR3. Each CDR3 protein is one row after TCRdb ran MiXCR on the multiplex PCR reads. Of a few hundred thousand distinct CDR3 sequences in the sample, approximately 20% are singletons; the top ten hold roughly two fifths. Stable hyperthyroidism: no ophthalmopathy progression over 18 months of follow-up. Exclusion criteria comprised uncontrolled infection, other autoimmune disease, pregnancy or lactation.

This sequence was found in a middle-aged man with Graves' hyperthyroidism. This chain connects TRBV5-8 to TRBJ2-3; D gene uncertain. Sequenced: blood. As DNA, the CDR3 is TGTGCCAGCACCCGTACAGATACGCAGTATTTT. Its translation: CASTRTDTQYF.